This T cell receptor (beta chain) comes out of a study of early T cells in non-severe SARS-CoV-2 infection. In the study overall: The study sequenced bulk RNA from unsorted whole blood, with chains unpaired.

Whole-study findings and limits: VDJdb matching skewed toward anti-spike CD8 responses, missing private and CD4 specificities.

The table lists this clonotype with many counts. Its target is not known. The CDR3 is made up of 14 amino acids. In germline, CDR1 is MNHNS, CDR2 SASEGT. V dropped 3 bases and J dropped 7 bases, with 12 bases sitting between them. Unique molecular identifiers tagged individual cDNA molecules. Each CDR3 protein is one row after TCRdb ran MiXCR on the 5' RACE reads. Here the sample spans 65,000 to 85,000 distinct CDR3 sequences, more than 8.5% being singletons. The material sequenced was whole blood, taken at baseline. The genes are TRBV6-1 and TRBJ1-4; no reliable D call. The origin of this receptor is an adult who was a healthcare worker with PCR-confirmed SARS-CoV-2 infection or an uninfected control (not recorded which). The CDR3 here is CASSDSGPGEKLFF. The CDR3 DNA reads TGTGCCAGCAGTGATTCGGGCCCTGGTGAAAAACTGTTTTTT.